These 5 T cell receptor beta chains came from one sample sequenced in a study of shared clonotypes between healthy human individuals. Using immunoSEQ multiplex PCR, the repertoire was profiled, and TCRdb retains in-frame clones only, with some absent. The sample includes about 2 million clones, 85% to 95% seen only once; the top ten take roughly 1.2%. Terminally differentiated effector memory CD45RA+ cells were excluded from the naive CD8 cells, which were CD45RO-negative and positively selected for CCR7. The sequencing input was naive CD8+ T cells sorted from blood. These receptors were obtained from a man younger than 30 in good health.

Turning to this clone: At the DNA level, this CDR3 is encoded by other sequences in the same sample as well. The gene calls are TRBV4-1 and TRBJ2-2; D is unclear. Germline CDR1 is MGHRA and CDR2 is YSYEKL. The CDR3 is 13 residues long. The V gene lost 2 bases and the J gene lost 5 bases, with 6 bases spanning the gap. The CDR3 is CASSQRGTGELFF. The CDR3 DNA sequence: TGCGCCAGCAGCCAACGCGGAACCGGGGAGCTGTTTTTT.

The J gene is TRBJ2-5, the V gene TRBV27; D might be TRBD2 (6 bases). The J call may be incorrect, as the DNA end agrees better with TRBJ2-7. Germline CDR1 and CDR2: MNHEY and SMNVEV (reference sequence). The CDR3 contains 13 residues. The DNA for the CDR3 is TGTGCCAGCAGTGGAGGGGTTTCCTACGAGCAGTACTTC. It translates to CASSGGVSYEQYF.

The rearrangement links TRBV7-8 to TRBJ2-7, with D maybe TRBD2 (6 bases). Germline V gene data show CDR1 as SGHVS and CDR2 as FQNEAQ. With 2 bases removed from V and 7 bases from J, the gap between germline ends came to 12 bases. The CDR3 is 13 residues long. The CDR3 DNA reads TGTGCCAGCAGCTTAAATCCGGCGGGGGAGCAGTACTTC. Translated: CASSLNPAGEQYF.

V is TRBV27 and J is TRBJ2-2, with 7 bases lining up with TRBD2. The CDR3 is made up of 16 amino acids. CDR1 is MNHEY and CDR2 is SMNVEV in the germline V gene (reference sequence). V lost 4 bases and J lost 3; bases outside the gene matches: 8. This chain's CDR3 is CASSSISGLDTGELFF. The CDR3 nucleotides are TGTGCCAGCAGTTCGATCTCCGGACTAGACACCGGGGAGCTGTTTTTT.

In regard to this clone: Relative to the germline gene, one junction end is altered; a read error may explain this. The same CDR3 arises from other DNA sequences in this sample as well. The chain recombines TRBV7-7 with TRBJ2-7; D remains ambiguous. CDR3 length: 13 amino acids. Per germline, CDR1 SSHAT and CDR2 FNYEAQ (reference sequence). CDR3 sequence: CASSLAGGYEQYF. The CDR3 coding sequence is TGTGCTAGCAGCTTAGCAGGCGGCTACGAGCAGTACTTC. The entire variable domain, with the rest obtained from reference TRBV7-7 and TRBJ2-7, is as follows: GAGVSQSPRYKVTKRGQDVTLRCDPISSHATLYWYQQALGQGPEFLTYFNYEAQPDKSGLPSDRFSAERPEGSISTLTIQRTEQRDSAMYRCASSLAGGYEQYFGPGTRLTVT.